Below, 20 T cell receptor beta chains from the same sample are listed, as sequenced in a study of CD8 T cells in ankylosing spondylitis. In TCRdb, the 5' RACE reads were re-called with MiXCR into one record per CDR3 protein. The top ten hold over 10% of the sample, which has about 130,000 distinct CDR3 sequences, about 7% seen once. Sequencing was done on a sample of blood, either unsorted or a sorted T cell fraction (not recorded which). The receptor source for this set is a female donor with ankylosing spondylitis or in good health (not recorded which).

This clonotype occurred many times. V gene TRBV6-4 combines with J gene TRBJ2-3; 8 positions match TRBD2. The CDR3 is made up of 14 amino acids. Germline CDR1 MRHNA, CDR2 SNTAGT. V shed 8 bases and J 1 base; nucleotides not matched to a gene: 5. CDR3 nucleotide sequence: TGTGCCAGCTCAGCAGCGGGGGGCACAGATACGCAGTATTTT. Protein sequence: CASSAAGGTDTQYF.

This clonotype has more than one count but fewer than ten. The rearrangement links TRBV7-6 to TRBJ2-5; 9 nucleotides line up with TRBD2. V shed 6 bases and J 5 bases; nucleotides not matched to a gene: 7. Germline V gene sequence: CDR1 SGHVS, CDR2 FNYEAQ. CDR3 length equals 14 residues. DNA for the CDR3: TGTGCCAGCAGGAGTGGGCTAGCGGGGGAGACCCAGTACTTC. Its translation is CASRSGLAGETQYF.

This clonotype was observed at least ten times. The V call is TRBV5-1, the J call TRBJ2-1; D unresolved. The CDR3 is 16 residues long. The ends were cut back, 2 bases at V and 2 bases at J, with 14 bases in the middle. Germline V CDR1 and CDR2: SGHRS, YFSETQ. The CDR3 protein is CASSLNTGEAYNEQFF. CDR3 nucleotides: TGCGCCAGCAGCTTAAATACTGGGGAAGCCTACAATGAGCAGTTCTTC.

This clonotype has a count of ten or more. V is TRBV5-1 and J is TRBJ2-2; the D is unclear. Germline V lookup: CDR1 SGHRS, CDR2 YFSETQ. With 8 bases removed from V and 0 bases from J, the gap between germline ends came to 11 bases. The CDR3 extends over 14 amino acids. The CDR3: CASYEASNTGELFF. The CDR3 coding sequence is TGCGCCAGTTACGAGGCTTCGAACACCGGGGAGCTGTTTTTT.

Ten or more counts support this clonotype. This chain uses TRBV7-8 with TRBJ2-7; perhaps TRBD2 as D (5 bases). V lost 1 base and J 6 bases, leaving 16 bases between the germline ends. The germline V gene has CDR1 SGHVS and CDR2 FQNEAQ. The CDR3 is made up of 15 amino acids. CDR3 loop: CASSLESRTFGEQYF. CDR3 DNA sequence: TGTGCCAGCAGCTTAGAATCCAGGACTTTTGGCGAGCAGTACTTC.

This clonotype was recorded at least ten times. The chain has TRBV5-1 and TRBJ2-7; 10 nucleotides line up with TRBD1. The CDR3 sequence is 16 residues long. The V gene end was trimmed by 4 bases and the J gene end by 3 bases; junction bases not matched to a gene: 10. From germline, CDR1 is SGHRS and CDR2 YFSETQ. CDR3 loop: CASSNIRDRGDYEQYF. DNA for the CDR3: TGCGCCAGCAGCAACATCCGGGACAGGGGCGACTACGAGCAGTACTTC. The full variable domain, its missing parts supplied by reference TRBV5-1 and TRBJ2-7, is KAGVTQTPRYLIKTRGQQVTLSCSPISGHRSVSWYQQTPGQGLQFLFEYFSETQRNKGNFPGRFSGRQFSNSRSEMNVSTLELGDSALYLCASSNIRDRGDYEQYFGPGTRLTVT.

This clonotype was observed many times. The CDR3 sequence is CASSMGGAGDRTDTQYF. CDR3 nucleotide sequence: TGTGCCAGCAGCATGGGAGGGGCGGGGGACCGCACAGATACGCAGTATTTT. This chain uses TRBV7-2 with TRBJ2-3; the match to TRBD2 covers 7 bases. The CDR3 runs 17 residues. CDR1 is SGHTA and CDR2 is FQGNSA in the germline V gene. V was clipped by 5 bases and J by 1 base; unmatched bases: 12.

There are many counts of this clonotype. V gene TRBV27 combines with J gene TRBJ2-7, with 9 bases aligning to TRBD1. The CDR3 extends over 13 amino acids. The V segment lost 6 bases and the J segment 1 base; nucleotides outside the gene matches: 1. Germline lookup yields CDR1 MNHEY and CDR2 SMNVEV (reference sequence). CDR3 DNA sequence: TGTGCCAGCAGGGGGACAGGGTCCTACGAGCAGTACTTC. Its translation is CASRGTGSYEQYF.

The chain uses TRBV5-1 and TRBJ2-5; a possible D gene is TRBD2 (7 bases). V lost 0 bases, J lost 2 bases, and 14 bases lay in between. The CDR3 is 16 amino acids. Germline CDR1 SGHRS, CDR2 YFSETQ. The CDR3, as DNA: TGCGCCAGCAGCTTGGCCCGGGGGGCCGTGCAAGAGACCCAGTACTTC. Residues: CASSLARGAVQETQYF.

The chain recombines TRBV7-9 with TRBJ2-7, with D possibly being TRBD1 or TRBD2 (5 bases each). In germline, CDR1 is SEHNR, CDR2 FQNEAQ (reference sequence). With 6 bases removed from V and 5 bases from J, the gap between germline ends came to 23 bases. The CDR3 contains 16 residues. The CDR3 reads CASSHYQGMGVNEQYF. CDR3 in DNA: TGTGCCAGCAGTCATTACCAGGGTATGGGGGTTAACGAGCAGTACTTC.

This clonotype has ten or more counts. V usage is TRBV5-6 and J usage is TRBJ2-1, with D perhaps matching TRBD1 (5 bases). The length of the CDR3 is 15 residues. Germline V gives CDR1 SGHDT, CDR2 YYEEEE. Trimming stripped 3 bases from V and 2 bases from J, with 12 bases between. The CDR3 DNA reads as TGTGCCAGCAGCTCCAGGGATAAACCCTACAATGAGCAGTTCTTC. Residues: CASSSRDKPYNEQFF.

Many counts were recorded for this clonotype. V is TRBV7-2 and J is TRBJ1-1, with D perhaps matching TRBD1 (6 bases). Trimming shortened V by 10 bases and J by 2 bases, and 20 bases separated the two germline ends. The CDR3 runs 15 residues. The V gene's germline CDR1 is SGHTA and CDR2 FQGNSA. CDR3 sequence: CATAPPGHSNTEAFF. Here the CDR3 DNA reads TGTGCCACCGCCCCTCCGGGACACTCAAACACTGAAGCTTTCTTT.

This clonotype was recorded at least ten times. This chain joins TRBV6-2 or TRBV6-3 and TRBJ2-7, with 10 bases fitting TRBD2. Trimming cost V 7 bases and J 2 bases; bases outside gene matches: 8. Germline lookup yields CDR1 MNHEY and CDR2 SVGEGT. The CDR3 runs to 15 residues. The CDR3: CASTTLAGAPYEQYF. The DNA for the CDR3 is TGTGCCAGCACTACGCTAGCGGGGGCCCCCTACGAGCAGTACTTC.

Ten or more counts support this clonotype. The J gene is TRBJ2-7, the V gene TRBV5-1, with 13 bases matching TRBD2. Germline assignment: CDR1 SGHRS and CDR2 YFSETQ. The J segment lost 1 base and the V segment lost 0 bases, leaving 4 bases of the junction unmatched. The CDR3 is 17 residues long. The CDR3 spells CASSLGLAGGSSYEQYF. In DNA, the CDR3 is TGCGCCAGCAGCTTGGGACTAGCGGGGGGTTCGTCCTACGAGCAGTACTTC.

V and J are TRBV18 and TRBJ1-4, with D uncertain. The germline V gene encodes CDR1 KGHSH and CDR2 LQKENI. V was clipped by 3 bases and J by 5 bases, with 10 bases between them. The CDR3 sequence is 14 residues long. The CDR3 protein is CASSPSHANEKLFF. CDR3 DNA sequence: TGTGCCAGCTCACCTTCCCATGCGAATGAAAAACTGTTTTTT.

This clonotype was seen at least ten times. The V gene is TRBV7-9, the J gene TRBJ2-1; possibly TRBD1 for D (8 bases). Trimming pared 5 bases from V and 3 bases from J, leaving 20 bases between. The CDR3 loop spans 17 amino acids. Looked up from germline, CDR1 is SEHNR and CDR2 is FQNEAQ (reference sequence). The DNA for the CDR3 is TGTGCCAGCAGCCCCCGCGGGACAGGACTAGGCTACAATGAGCAGTTCTTC. It encodes CASSPRGTGLGYNEQFF.

This clonotype has only a few counts. This sequence joins TRBV15 and TRBJ2-1, with 7 positions matching TRBD1. Trimming cost V 5 bases and J 6 bases; bases outside gene matches: 10. The CDR3 sequence is 15 residues long. Germline values: CDR1 LNHNV, CDR2 YYDKDF (reference sequence). CDR3 coding DNA: TGTGCCACCAGCCCTGACAGGGCAACCACCAATGAGCAGTTCTTC. Amino acids: CATSPDRATTNEQFF.

The J gene is TRBJ1-4, the V gene TRBV19; TRBD1 is a possible D gene (5 bases). CDR1 is LNHDA, CDR2 SQIVND, per germline (reference sequence). The CDR3 runs to 15 residues. V was shortened by 9 bases and J by 5 bases, with 19 bases between the two germline ends. The CDR3 sequence: CASRPIGTGNEKLFF. The CDR3 coding sequence is TGTGCCAGCAGACCCATAGGGACCGGCAATGAAAAACTGTTTTTT.

At least ten counts were recorded for this clonotype. This rearrangement joins TRBV12-3 or TRBV12-4 to TRBJ2-5, with 14 bases aligning to TRBD2. CDR3 length: 16 residues. Trimming at V came to 5 bases and at J to 4 bases, leaving 6 bases not matched to a gene. The CDR3 region is CASSPPTSGGGETQYF. CDR3 DNA: TGTGCCAGCAGTCCTCCGACTAGCGGGGGGGGAGAGACCCAGTACTTC.

In its sample, this clonotype was seen many times. This chain links TRBV5-1 with TRBJ2-4; the match to TRBD2 covers 7 bases. Trimming cost V 4 bases and J 2 bases; bases outside gene matches: 6. CDR3 length: 15 amino acids. Germline loops: CDR1 SGHRS, CDR2 YFSETQ. CDR3 protein: CASSPAGVTKNIQYF. CDR3 coding DNA: TGCGCCAGCAGCCCGGCGGGGGTCACCAAAAACATTCAGTACTTC.